The present T cell receptor (beta chain) was sequenced within a study of shared clonotypes between healthy human individuals. Measured with immunoSEQ multiplex PCR; TCRdb has only the in-frame clones, and not every one. The table lists about 1.1 million clones, 75% to 80% of them singletons. This CDR3 comprises 14 residues. The J segment lost 9 bases and the V segment lost 0 bases, leaving 4 bases of the junction unmatched. Germline V CDR1 and CDR2: SGHVS, FQNEAQ. Sequenced sample: memory CD4+ T cells from PBMCs. The subset here: CD45RA-negative fraction. The TCR comes from a man aged 18 to 29 in good health. Some clones in this sample may be carry-over from other donors' samples. This rearrangement joins TRBV7-8 to TRBJ2-7, with 11 bases fitting TRBD1. The CDR3 protein is CASSLAGQGALQYF. As DNA, the CDR3 is TGTGCCAGCAGCTTAGCAGGACAGGGGGCATTGCAGTACTTC.